This TCR beta chain was found in a study of blood T cells in healthy people across ages. Combining a sample-barcoded 5' primer with a J-beta primer mix, a second PCR ran for 7 to 11 cycles. Each cDNA molecule carried a tag from a template-switch adaptor that contained 12 random nucleotides. TCRdb passed the 5' RACE reads through MiXCR, listing each CDR3 protein once. This table holds fewer than 1,000,000 distinct CDR3 sequences, about 45% found once. Isolation per sample recovered at least 7 million PBMCs. As regards this clonotype: Its antigen remains unidentified.

Study observations and caveats: Age advanced and TCR beta diversity per million T cells fell, roughly linearly.

Trimming stripped 4 bases from V and 8 bases from J, with 16 bases between. Germline V lookup: CDR1 SGHRS, CDR2 YFSETQ. This CDR3 has 15 residues. This TCR came from an elderly man in good health. This chain connects TRBV5-1 to TRBJ1-6; D is ambiguous. The sequencing sample was made of blood. Written as DNA, the CDR3 is TGCGCCAGCAGCATCGGGAACACTCGGGATTCACCCCTCCACTTT. Protein sequence: CASSIGNTRDSPLHF.